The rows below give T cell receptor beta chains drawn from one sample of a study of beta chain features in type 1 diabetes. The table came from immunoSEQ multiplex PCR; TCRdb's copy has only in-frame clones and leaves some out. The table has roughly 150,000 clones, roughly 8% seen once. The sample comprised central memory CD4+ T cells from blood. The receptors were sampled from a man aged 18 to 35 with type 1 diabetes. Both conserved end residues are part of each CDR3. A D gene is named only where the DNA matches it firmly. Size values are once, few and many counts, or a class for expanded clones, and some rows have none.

TGTGCCAGTAGTATTGCAGGGCCTCAGCCCCAGCATTTT,CASSIAGPQPQHF,many,TRBV19,.,TRBJ1-5
TGTGCCAGCAGTGACCCGAGCGGGAGCGGGACAGATACGCAGTATTTT,CASSDPSGSGTDTQYF,.,TRBV6-1,TRBD2,TRBJ2-3
TGTGCCAGCAGCGCCGGGGGAGCGGGAAGCACAGATACGCAGTATTTT,CASSAGGAGSTDTQYF,.,TRBV5-6,TRBD2,TRBJ2-3
TGTGCCAGCAGCTTGGGGGACAGGGTAAATGAGCAGTTCTTC,CASSLGDRVNEQFF,few,TRBV5-5,TRBD1,TRBJ2-1
TGTGCCAGCAGGAACGGACAGGGGGTAGGAAGGGCTTTCTTT,CASRNGQGVGRAFF,few,TRBV11-2,TRBD1,TRBJ1-1
TGTGCCAGCAGTCACCCTCCCGCGGGAGCGGTCGGGGAGCTGTTTTTT,CASSHPPAGAVGELFF,few,TRBV2,TRBD2,TRBJ2-2
TGTGCCAGTAGCCGGGACAGGGACCAGCCCCAGCATTTT,CASSRDRDQPQHF,.,TRBV19,TRBD1,TRBJ1-5
TGTGCCAGTTCACAGGGGTCCTACGAGCAGTACTTC,CASSQGSYEQYF,few,TRBV7-9,TRBD1,TRBJ2-7
TGTGCCAGCAGCTTCGGGCTAGCGGGGGGCAGCGGGGAGCTGTTTTTT,CASSFGLAGGSGELFF,few,TRBV5-4,TRBD2,TRBJ2-2
TGTGCCATCAGTTCGGGACAACTCACAGATACGCAGTATTTT,CAISSGQLTDTQYF,few,TRBV10-3,.,TRBJ2-3
TGTGCCAGCAGCGGGACTTTGACGGGTTACGAGCAGTACTTC,CASSGTLTGYEQYF,.,TRBV6-6,.,TRBJ2-7
TGTGCCAGCAGTTACCCCGGGGATACGCAGTATTTT,CASSYPGDTQYF,few,TRBV6-6,.,TRBJ2-3
TGTGCCAGCAGCCAACAGGGTGGCACTGAAGCTTTCTTT,CASSQQGGTEAFF,few,TRBV14,.,TRBJ1-1
TGTGCCAGCAGTTCGGGGAGCACTGAAGCTTTCTTT,CASSSGSTEAFF,few,TRBV28,.,TRBJ1-1
TGCGCCAGCAGCTTGCCCCCTTCTGGCTACACCTTC,CASSLPPSGYTF,few,TRBV5-1,.,TRBJ1-2
TGTGCCAGCAGCCTGAGGGGGACTGAAGCTTTCTTT,CASSLRGTEAFF,.,TRBV13,.,TRBJ1-1
TGTGCCAGCAGCTCGCTTACAGGGAACTATGGCTACACCTTC,CASSSLTGNYGYTF,.,TRBV7-9,.,TRBJ1-2
TGTGCCAGCAGAACCGCAGGGACTAGCGGGAGCAATGAGCAGTTCTTC,CASRTAGTSGSNEQFF,once,TRBV28,TRBD2,TRBJ2-1
TGTGCCAGCAGCTTTGCGATCACAGATACGCAGTATTTT,CASSFAITDTQYF,.,TRBV11-3,.,TRBJ2-3
TGTGCCACCAGCGGACTACAGGGGGCGAGGGAGCAGTACTTC,CATSGLQGAREQYF,few,TRBV15,TRBD1,TRBJ2-7
TGTGCCAGCAGCTTAGGAATTGGCGGGGGGACCAACGTCCTGACTTTC,CASSLGIGGGTNVLTF,many,TRBV7-9,TRBD2,TRBJ2-6
TGCGCCAGCAGCCAAGAACTAGGGTCCGGGGCCAACGTCCTGACTTTC,CASSQELGSGANVLTF,few,TRBV4-1,.,TRBJ2-6
TGTGCCAGCAGCCGACAGAACACTGAAGCTTTCTTT,CASSRQNTEAFF,.,TRBV11-2,.,TRBJ1-1
TGTGCCAGCAGCTTAGGGAGCGGGAGGGTTGACAATGAGCAGTTCTTC,CASSLGSGRVDNEQFF,.,TRBV7-6,TRBD2,TRBJ2-1
TGCGCCAGCAGCCAAGCCAGTGGGGGGACCTCGGGGGAGCAGTACTTC,CASSQASGGTSGEQYF,few,TRBV4-1,.,TRBJ2-7
TGTGCCAGCACCGATCCTCGGATTGCAGGGACCCAGTACTTC,CASTDPRIAGTQYF,few,TRBV6-6,.,TRBJ2-5
TGTGCCAGCAGTCCAAAGAGGACAGGGGACGGATATGGCTACACCTTC,CASSPKRTGDGYGYTF,few,TRBV27,TRBD1,TRBJ1-2
TGTGCCAGCAGCCCCTCGGACTCCCGTGGGACCGGGGAGCTGTTTTTT,CASSPSDSRGTGELFF,few,TRBV4-2,.,TRBJ2-2
TGTGCCAGTAGTCTCGAGGGATCAAGGATGAACACTGAAGCTTTCTTT,CASSLEGSRMNTEAFF,.,TRBV19,.,TRBJ1-1
TGTGCCAGCAGCGTAGGAGGAGCGGGAGCCTACAATGAGCAGTTCTTC,CASSVGGAGAYNEQFF,.,TRBV9,TRBD2,TRBJ2-1
TGCGCCAGCAGCTCAGCTACAGGGGGCTCGAACCTCCAAGAGACCCAGTACTTC,CASSSATGGSNLQETQYF,few,TRBV5-1,TRBD1,TRBJ2-5
TGTGCCAGCAGCCCGCAAGGGCAGGGGGCGGGGGAGCAGTTCTTC,CASSPQGQGAGEQFF,.,TRBV7-8,TRBD1,TRBJ2-1
TGTGCCAGCAGTTCAAGGGGGTACGAGCAGTACTTC,CASSSRGYEQYF,.,TRBV28,.,TRBJ2-7
TGTGCCAGCAGTTTAACCAGGATGGATCAGCCCCAGCATTTT,CASSLTRMDQPQHF,.,TRBV28,.,TRBJ1-5
TGTGCCAGCAGCTCCGTAGGGACACTTGAGAAACATTTT,CASSSVGTLEKHF,few,TRBV5-6,.,TRBJ1-5
TGTGCCAGCTCACCGGCACAGCGCAATCAGCCCCAGCATTTT,CASSPAQRNQPQHF,.,TRBV18,.,TRBJ1-5
TGTGCCTGGAGTGTTGCGGGGTACAGAGCCTACGAGCAGTACTTC,CAWSVAGYRAYEQYF,few,TRBV30,.,TRBJ2-7
TGTGCCAGCAGCCCAGGGGCGTCCTCTGGAAACACCATATATTTT,CASSPGASSGNTIYF,few,TRBV7-2,.,TRBJ1-3
TGTGCCTGGAGTGTACTTGCCAGGGCGGAGACCCAGTACTTC,CAWSVLARAETQYF,few,TRBV30,.,TRBJ2-5
TGCGCCAGCAGCTTCGACAGGTCTGTCCCAATGAACACTGAAGCTTTCTTT,CASSFDRSVPMNTEAFF,.,TRBV5-1,.,TRBJ1-1
TGCGCCAGCAGCTTCCGGGATCAGAGCACAGATACGCAGTATTTT,CASSFRDQSTDTQYF,.,TRBV5-1,.,TRBJ2-3
TGTGCCAGCCGCGGACAGGGGGCTCTCTCCTACGAGCAGTACTTC,CASRGQGALSYEQYF,.,TRBV28,TRBD1,TRBJ2-7
TGTGCCTCGGGGGTAAGGGGCACAGATACGCAGTATTTT,CASGVRGTDTQYF,few,TRBV30,.,TRBJ2-3